Listed below are T cell receptor beta chains from one sample, sequenced in a study of radiation and T cells in renal cell carcinoma. The table came from immunoSEQ multiplex PCR; TCRdb's copy has only in-frame clones and leaves some out. The sample holds about 130,000 clones, roughly 91% seen once. Material: blood, obtained from a patient whose treatment included radiotherapy and nephrectomy. The receptors were gathered from a woman in her seventies with renal cell carcinoma. The CDR3 runs from the conserved cysteine through the conserved F or W. The order of the fields is clone size, J gene, V gene, D gene, CDR3 protein, CDR3 DNA. D genes are given only for firm matches. Clone size appears in some rows only: once, few, many, or a class for an expanded clone.

size: once; J: TRBJ1-2; V: TRBV5-5; D: -; CDR3: CASSLGVGPYGYTF; DNA: TGTGCCAGCAGCTTGGGGGTAGGGCCCTATGGCTACACCTTC
size: -; J: TRBJ1-2; V: TRBV6-1; D: TRBD1; CDR3: CASSEKDRGRHGYTF; DNA: TGTGCCAGCAGTGAAAAGGACAGGGGGCGCCACGGCTACACCTTC
size: -; J: TRBJ1-6; V: TRBV5-1; D: -; CDR3: CASSLVTGGVNSPLHF; DNA: TGCGCCAGCAGCTTGGTAACGGGCGGGGTTAATTCACCCCTCCACTTT
size: -; J: TRBJ2-1; V: TRBV7-9; D: TRBD1; CDR3: CASSLLPGQGNNEQFF; DNA: TGTGCCAGCAGCTTACTACCGGGACAGGGAAACAATGAGCAGTTCTTC
size: -; J: TRBJ1-1; V: TRBV11-2; D: -; CDR3: CASSSMRIITEAFF; DNA: TGTGCCAGCAGCTCAATGCGGATTATCACTGAAGCTTTCTTT
size: -; J: TRBJ1-2; V: TRBV25-1; D: -; CDR3: CASSDAGPSLYYGYTF; DNA: TGTGCCAGCAGTGACGCAGGGCCCAGTCTTTACTATGGCTACACCTTC
size: -; J: TRBJ1-5; V: TRBV5-6; D: TRBD1; CDR3: CASSRGQGAGSNQPQHF; DNA: TGTGCCAGCAGCAGGGGACAGGGGGCAGGGAGCAATCAGCCCCAGCATTTT
size: -; J: TRBJ2-1; V: TRBV14; D: -; CDR3: CASSQDRSLYNEQFF; DNA: TGTGCCAGCAGCCAAGACAGGTCACTGTACAATGAGCAGTTCTTC
size: -; J: TRBJ2-7; V: TRBV2; D: -; CDR3: CASSTGPSYEQYF; DNA: TGTGCCAGCAGTACCGGGCCATCCTACGAGCAGTACTTC
size: -; J: TRBJ2-3; V: TRBV7-9; D: -; CDR3: CASSIRDTEDTQYF; DNA: TGTGCCAGCAGCATAAGGGACACCGAGGATACGCAGTATTTT
size: -; J: TRBJ2-5; V: TRBV19; D: -; CDR3: CASSFRTAETQYF; DNA: TGTGCCAGTAGTTTTCGCACCGCCGAGACCCAGTACTTC
size: once; J: TRBJ1-5; V: TRBV19; D: -; CDR3: CASSIVGGRGMEPQHF; DNA: TGTGCCAGTAGTATAGTGGGCGGCCGCGGTATGGAGCCCCAGCATTTT
size: -; J: TRBJ2-5; V: TRBV6-5; D: TRBD1; CDR3: CASSYSGQSQETQYF; DNA: TGTGCCAGCAGTTACTCGGGACAGTCACAAGAGACCCAGTACTTC
size: -; J: TRBJ1-1; V: TRBV11-2; D: TRBD1; CDR3: CASSLGTGETEAFF; DNA: TGTGCCAGCAGCTTAGGGACAGGGGAAACTGAAGCTTTCTTT
size: few; J: TRBJ2-1; V: TRBV19; D: -; CDR3: CASRKRYNEQFF; DNA: TGTGCCAGTAGGAAGAGATACAATGAGCAGTTCTTC
size: -; J: TRBJ2-7; V: TRBV10-3; D: -; CDR3: CAISGLSYEQYF; DNA: TGTGCCATCAGCGGTCTCTCCTACGAGCAGTACTTC
size: -; J: TRBJ2-3; V: TRBV4-2; D: TRBD2; CDR3: CASSGGGVGTDTQYF; DNA: TGTGCCAGCAGCGGTGGGGGGGTGGGCACAGATACGCAGTATTTT
size: -; J: TRBJ1-1; V: TRBV27; D: -; CDR3: CASSHLSGASTEAFF; DNA: TGTGCCAGCAGTCACCTCTCGGGGGCGAGCACTGAAGCTTTCTTT
size: -; J: TRBJ2-1; V: TRBV7-2; D: TRBD1; CDR3: CASSLGQGARNEQFF; DNA: TGTGCCAGCAGCTTGGGGCAGGGGGCGAGGAATGAGCAGTTCTTC
size: -; J: TRBJ2-7; V: TRBV9; D: -; CDR3: CASSVGGSAYEQYF; DNA: TGTGCCAGCAGCGTAGGGGGTAGCGCTTACGAGCAGTACTTC
size: -; J: TRBJ1-5; V: TRBV11-2; D: -; CDR3: CASSRQASRASGNQPQHF; DNA: TGTGCCAGCAGCCGCCAGGCGAGCAGGGCATCGGGCAATCAGCCCCAGCATTTT
size: -; J: TRBJ2-1; V: TRBV7-2; D: -; CDR3: CASSSLGGLIEQFF; DNA: TGTGCCAGCAGCTCGTTGGGGGGGCTTATTGAGCAGTTCTTC
size: -; J: TRBJ2-7; V: TRBV11-3; D: -; CDR3: CASSLGIGQEQYF; DNA: TGTGCCAGCAGCTTAGGTATAGGGCAGGAGCAGTACTTC
size: -; J: TRBJ1-2; V: TRBV5-1; D: -; CDR3: CASSLDSGAYTF; DNA: TGCGCCAGCAGCTTGGACTCAGGGGCCTACACCTTC
size: -; J: TRBJ1-2; V: TRBV2; D: -; CDR3: CASSEGTAGGYDYTF; DNA: TGTGCCAGCAGTGAAGGGACAGCCGGAGGCTATGACTACACCTTC
size: -; J: TRBJ1-2; V: TRBV28; D: -; CDR3: CASRVGGIYGYTF; DNA: TGTGCCAGCAGAGTCGGGGGGATCTATGGCTACACCTTC
size: -; J: TRBJ1-1; V: TRBV30; D: -; CDR3: CAWSTDLNTEAFF; DNA: TGTGCCTGGAGTACCGACCTGAACACTGAAGCTTTCTTT
size: -; J: TRBJ1-1; V: TRBV5-1; D: -; CDR3: CASSLRTGQKGGTEAFF; DNA: TGCGCCAGCAGCTTGCGGACTGGACAGAAAGGGGGCACTGAAGCTTTCTTT
size: -; J: TRBJ2-5; V: TRBV6-6; D: -; CDR3: CASSYSPPPFRETQYF; DNA: TGTGCCAGCAGTTACTCCCCGCCACCGTTTAGGGAGACCCAGTACTTC
size: -; J: TRBJ1-1; V: TRBV7-2; D: -; CDR3: CASRLGRLNTEAFF; DNA: TGTGCCAGCAGGCTCGGACGGTTGAACACTGAAGCTTTCTTT
size: once; J: TRBJ2-3; V: TRBV19; D: -; CDR3: CASTREDTDTQYF; DNA: TGTGCCAGTACCCGTGAAGACACAGATACGCAGTATTTT
size: -; J: TRBJ1-5; V: TRBV5-1; D: -; CDR3: CASSPGGGNQPQHF; DNA: TGCGCCAGCAGCCCCGGAGGAGGCAATCAGCCCCAGCATTTT
size: -; J: TRBJ2-1; V: TRBV18; D: -; CDR3: CASSPSSSSYNEQFF; DNA: TGTGCCAGCTCACCAAGTAGTAGCTCCTACAATGAGCAGTTCTTC
size: -; J: TRBJ2-7; V: TRBV5-3; D: TRBD2; CDR3: CARSREGESYEQYF; DNA: TGTGCCAGAAGCCGGGAGGGGGAAAGCTACGAGCAGTACTTC
size: -; J: TRBJ2-1; V: TRBV14; D: TRBD2; CDR3: CASSQESERGRNNEQFF; DNA: TGTGCCAGCAGCCAAGAATCGGAGCGGGGGAGAAACAATGAGCAGTTCTTC
size: -; J: TRBJ2-6; V: TRBV19; D: TRBD1; CDR3: CASRRVTGTAGANVLTF; DNA: TGTGCCAGTAGGCGGGTGACAGGGACCGCCGGGGCCAACGTCCTGACTTTC
size: -; J: TRBJ1-1; V: TRBV30; D: -; CDR3: CAWSGGRVVNTEAFF; DNA: TGTGCCTGGAGTGGAGGGAGAGTCGTGAACACTGAAGCTTTCTTT
size: few; J: TRBJ1-1; V: TRBV11-3; D: -; CDR3: CASSLDLNTEAFF; DNA: TGTGCCAGCAGCTTAGACCTGAACACTGAAGCTTTCTTT
size: -; J: TRBJ2-2; V: TRBV30; D: -; CDR3: CAWTPGKGLTGELFF; DNA: TGTGCCTGGACTCCGGGGAAGGGATTGACCGGGGAGCTGTTTTTT